A selection of T cell receptor beta chains follows, all from one sample in a study of blood T cell repertoires in COVID-19. The repertoire was sequenced with immunoSEQ multiplex PCR; TCRdb's copy has only in-frame clones and lacks some. The sample shows about 440,000 clones, around 88% of them seen only once. What was sequenced was peripheral blood. The receptor set was obtained from a woman in her forties or fifties with COVID-19, enrolled during active disease. Each CDR3 is given with its conserved first and last residue. The D gene is left open where the match is weak. Size is omitted from some rows. Given values are once, few, many or a class for expanded clones.

J gene: TRBJ2-1
D gene: TRBD1
clone size: once
V gene: TRBV5-6
CDR3 DNA: TGTGCCAGCACTCTATTACAGGGGGTAGGGTACAATGAGCAGTTCTTC
CDR3 protein: CASTLLQGVGYNEQFF

J gene: TRBJ1-4
D gene: -
clone size: -
V gene: TRBV19
CDR3 DNA: TGTGCCAGTTCGGGTCTTAATGAAAAACTGTTTTTT
CDR3 protein: CASSGLNEKLFF

J gene: TRBJ1-5
D gene: -
clone size: -
V gene: TRBV12-5
CDR3 DNA: TGTGCTAGTGGTTATCAGGGGCTGGGAAGCCCCCAGCATTTT
CDR3 protein: CASGYQGLGSPQHF

J gene: TRBJ1-5
D gene: -
clone size: -
V gene: TRBV4-2
CDR3 DNA: TGTGCCAGCAGCCAAGACGCGGGTGGGAATCAGCCCCAGCATTTT
CDR3 protein: CASSQDAGGNQPQHF

J gene: TRBJ2-3
D gene: -
clone size: -
V gene: TRBV9
CDR3 DNA: TGTGCCAGCAGCGCCCGGGGTGACACAGATACGCAGTATTTT
CDR3 protein: CASSARGDTDTQYF

J gene: TRBJ1-1
D gene: -
clone size: -
V gene: TRBV25-1
CDR3 DNA: TGTGCCAGAAATCCAGGGGCGAACACTGAAGCTTTCTTT
CDR3 protein: CARNPGANTEAFF

J gene: TRBJ2-5
D gene: -
clone size: -
V gene: TRBV12-3/TRBV12-4
CDR3 DNA: TGTGCCAGCAGTTCTAAATGGGAGACCCAGTACTTC
CDR3 protein: CASSSKWETQYF

J gene: TRBJ1-1
D gene: -
clone size: -
V gene: TRBV5-5
CDR3 DNA: TGTGCCAGCAGCAGGGACAAGGTAGCTTTCTTT
CDR3 protein: CASSRDKVAFF

J gene: TRBJ1-2
D gene: TRBD1
clone size: -
V gene: TRBV7-6
CDR3 DNA: TGTGCCAGCAGCCCTCGACAGGGGTTGGGAGGCTACACCTTC
CDR3 protein: CASSPRQGLGGYTF

J gene: TRBJ2-3
D gene: -
clone size: few
V gene: TRBV4-2
CDR3 DNA: TGTGCCAGCAGCCAGGGCACTAGCACAGATACGCAGTATTTT
CDR3 protein: CASSQGTSTDTQYF

J gene: TRBJ1-4
D gene: -
clone size: -
V gene: TRBV30
CDR3 DNA: TGTGCCTGGAGTGAAGGGGGGGGCGAGGAAAAACTGTTTTTT
CDR3 protein: CAWSEGGGEEKLFF

J gene: TRBJ1-1
D gene: -
clone size: -
V gene: TRBV2
CDR3 DNA: TGTGCCAGCAGTAATCAATTGAACACTGAAGCTTTCTTT
CDR3 protein: CASSNQLNTEAFF

J gene: TRBJ1-5
D gene: -
clone size: -
V gene: TRBV11-2
CDR3 DNA: TGTGCCAGCAGCTTCGGGTCCGATCAGCCCCAGCATTTT
CDR3 protein: CASSFGSDQPQHF

J gene: TRBJ1-2
D gene: -
clone size: -
V gene: TRBV6-5
CDR3 DNA: TGTGCCAGCACTCTGACCGGGGGGAACTATGGCTACACCTTC
CDR3 protein: CASTLTGGNYGYTF

J gene: TRBJ1-1
D gene: -
clone size: -
V gene: TRBV2
CDR3 DNA: TGTGCCAGCCGGGTTCACCTTGAGACTGAAGCTTTCTTT
CDR3 protein: CASRVHLETEAFF

J gene: TRBJ1-5
D gene: -
clone size: -
V gene: TRBV15
CDR3 DNA: TGTGCCACCAGCCCCATCGGGCTGGGAGGGAACGAACGGCCCCAGCATTTT
CDR3 protein: CATSPIGLGGNERPQHF

J gene: TRBJ1-6
D gene: -
clone size: -
V gene: TRBV6-5
CDR3 DNA: TGTGCCAGCATAACACGGGATAGTTCCCTCCACTTT
CDR3 protein: CASITRDSSLHF

J gene: TRBJ1-2
D gene: -
clone size: -
V gene: TRBV3-1/TRBV3-2
CDR3 DNA: TGTGCCAGCAGCCAAGGAAGACGGAGCCACTATGGCTACACCTTC
CDR3 protein: CASSQGRRSHYGYTF

J gene: TRBJ1-2
D gene: -
clone size: -
V gene: TRBV6-5
CDR3 DNA: TGTGCCAGCAACCCGGGGGGCGAATCCTACTATGGCTACACCTTC
CDR3 protein: CASNPGGESYYGYTF

J gene: TRBJ1-1
D gene: -
clone size: -
V gene: TRBV3-1/TRBV3-2
CDR3 DNA: TGTGCCAGCAGCCAAGACAGACGGGGGGTAACGAACACTGAAGCTTTCTTT
CDR3 protein: CASSQDRRGVTNTEAFF

J gene: TRBJ1-2
D gene: TRBD1
clone size: once
V gene: TRBV14
CDR3 DNA: TGTGCCAGCAGCCTCCGGACAGGGGATGGCTACACCTTC
CDR3 protein: CASSLRTGDGYTF

J gene: TRBJ1-1
D gene: -
clone size: -
V gene: TRBV6-5
CDR3 DNA: TGTGCCAGCAGTTACTCTGACTCTAGAAAAGGAGCTTTCTTT
CDR3 protein: CASSYSDSRKGAFF

J gene: TRBJ1-5
D gene: TRBD1
clone size: -
V gene: TRBV5-4
CDR3 DNA: TGTGCCAGCAGCCTCCAGGGGGTGGATCAGCCCCAGCATTTT
CDR3 protein: CASSLQGVDQPQHF

J gene: TRBJ1-5
D gene: -
clone size: -
V gene: TRBV6-5
CDR3 DNA: TGTGCCAGCAGGGCCTTGGGGGAGGATCAGCCCCAGCATTTT
CDR3 protein: CASRALGEDQPQHF

J gene: TRBJ1-1
D gene: -
clone size: -
V gene: TRBV10-1
CDR3 DNA: TGCGCCAGCAGTGGGACATTGGGGAACACTGAAGCTTTCTTT
CDR3 protein: CASSGTLGNTEAFF

J gene: TRBJ1-1
D gene: TRBD1
clone size: -
V gene: TRBV18
CDR3 DNA: TGTGCCAGCTCACCGGGGACAGGGGGCTTTGAAGCTTTCTTT
CDR3 protein: CASSPGTGGFEAFF

J gene: TRBJ2-7
D gene: -
clone size: -
V gene: TRBV6-1
CDR3 DNA: TGTGCCAGCAGTGAACAGGAACGCTACGAGCAGTACTTC
CDR3 protein: CASSEQERYEQYF

J gene: TRBJ2-1
D gene: -
clone size: -
V gene: TRBV27
CDR3 DNA: TGTGCCAGCAGTTTTGGACAGTCATACAATGAGCAGTTCTTC
CDR3 protein: CASSFGQSYNEQFF

J gene: TRBJ2-7
D gene: -
clone size: -
V gene: TRBV27
CDR3 DNA: TGTGCCAGCACCCACGGGAGTGGTCCCTACGAGCAGTACTTC
CDR3 protein: CASTHGSGPYEQYF

J gene: TRBJ2-7
D gene: TRBD1
clone size: -
V gene: TRBV2
CDR3 DNA: TGTGCCAGCAGCCAAGCCGGGACAGGGACTTTCGGCGAGCAGTACTTC
CDR3 protein: CASSQAGTGTFGEQYF

J gene: TRBJ1-4
D gene: TRBD1
clone size: once
V gene: TRBV6-5
CDR3 DNA: TGTGCCAGCAGCTCCGGGACAGGGAATGAAAAACTGTTTTTT
CDR3 protein: CASSSGTGNEKLFF

J gene: TRBJ2-3
D gene: -
clone size: once
V gene: TRBV3-1/TRBV3-2
CDR3 DNA: TGTGCCAGCAGCCAAGGTGGACTAACAGATACGCAGTATTTT
CDR3 protein: CASSQGGLTDTQYF

J gene: TRBJ2-7
D gene: -
clone size: -
V gene: TRBV5-1
CDR3 DNA: TGCGCCAGCAGCTTGAGGGTTTCCAGCGGGACATTTAACTACGAGCAGTACTTC
CDR3 protein: CASSLRVSSGTFNYEQYF

J gene: TRBJ2-5
D gene: -
clone size: -
V gene: TRBV3-1/TRBV3-2
CDR3 DNA: TGTGCCAGCAGCCAAGACGGTAGCGGAGAGACCCAGTACTTC
CDR3 protein: CASSQDGSGETQYF

J gene: TRBJ1-1
D gene: TRBD1
clone size: -
V gene: TRBV6-5
CDR3 DNA: TGTGCCATATACAGGACAGGGGATACTGAAGCTTTCTTT
CDR3 protein: CAIYRTGDTEAFF

J gene: TRBJ2-3
D gene: TRBD2
clone size: once
V gene: TRBV9
CDR3 DNA: TGTGCCAGCAGCGAGGGGCCGGGACTAGCAGCAGATACGCAGTATTTT
CDR3 protein: CASSEGPGLAADTQYF

J gene: TRBJ1-1
D gene: -
clone size: -
V gene: TRBV5-1
CDR3 DNA: TGCGCCAGCAGCTTACAGGCAATGGACACTGAAGCTTTCTTT
CDR3 protein: CASSLQAMDTEAFF

J gene: TRBJ2-7
D gene: -
clone size: -
V gene: TRBV30
CDR3 DNA: TGTGCCTGGAGTGTCCGAAGGGGAAACGAGCAGTACTTC
CDR3 protein: CAWSVRRGNEQYF

J gene: TRBJ1-6
D gene: -
clone size: few
V gene: TRBV5-4
CDR3 DNA: TGTGCCAGCAGCTTAGCAGGGCAGAGTTATAATTCACCCCTCCACTTT
CDR3 protein: CASSLAGQSYNSPLHF

J gene: TRBJ1-1
D gene: -
clone size: -
V gene: TRBV6-5
CDR3 DNA: TGTGCCAGCAGGAGGAACACTGAAGCTTTCTTT
CDR3 protein: CASRRNTEAFF

J gene: TRBJ2-7
D gene: -
clone size: -
V gene: TRBV5-1
CDR3 DNA: TGCGCCAGCAGTTTTACCGGTGGCTACGAGCAGTACTTC
CDR3 protein: CASSFTGGYEQYF

J gene: TRBJ2-3
D gene: -
clone size: -
V gene: TRBV3-1/TRBV3-2
CDR3 DNA: TGTGCCAGCAGCCCTTTTACTACCACAGATACGCAGTATTTT
CDR3 protein: CASSPFTTTDTQYF

J gene: TRBJ2-7
D gene: -
clone size: -
V gene: TRBV27
CDR3 DNA: TGTGCCAGCAGCCTACAGGGGGGGGACTACGAGCAGTACTTC
CDR3 protein: CASSLQGGDYEQYF

J gene: TRBJ1-4
D gene: -
clone size: -
V gene: TRBV5-1
CDR3 DNA: TGCGCCAGCAGCTTAGGGACTTCTAATGAAAAACTGTTTTTT
CDR3 protein: CASSLGTSNEKLFF

J gene: TRBJ2-2
D gene: -
clone size: -
V gene: TRBV6-2/TRBV6-3
CDR3 DNA: TGTGCCAGCAGTTCCAGCCGGGGGACCGGGGAGCTGTTTTTT
CDR3 protein: CASSSSRGTGELFF

J gene: TRBJ1-5
D gene: -
clone size: -
V gene: TRBV2
CDR3 DNA: TGTGCCAGCTCGGGGAGGGAGGATCAGCCCCAGCATTTT
CDR3 protein: CASSGREDQPQHF

J gene: TRBJ1-5
D gene: -
clone size: -
V gene: TRBV10-2
CDR3 DNA: TGCGCCAGCAGACAGGGTTCGAATCAGCCCCAGCATTTT
CDR3 protein: CASRQGSNQPQHF